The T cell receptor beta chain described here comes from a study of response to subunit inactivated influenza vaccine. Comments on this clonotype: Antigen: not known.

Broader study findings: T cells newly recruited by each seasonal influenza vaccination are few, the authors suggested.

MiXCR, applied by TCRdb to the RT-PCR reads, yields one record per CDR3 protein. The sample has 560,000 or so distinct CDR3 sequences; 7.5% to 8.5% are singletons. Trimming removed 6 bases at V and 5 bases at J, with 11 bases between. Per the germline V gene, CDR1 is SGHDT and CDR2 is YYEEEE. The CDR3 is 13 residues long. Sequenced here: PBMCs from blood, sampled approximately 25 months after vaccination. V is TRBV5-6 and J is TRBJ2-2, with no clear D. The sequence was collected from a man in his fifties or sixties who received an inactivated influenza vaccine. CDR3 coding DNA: TGTGCCAGCACCGGCCAGTTAACCGGGGAGCTGTTTTTT. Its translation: CASTGQLTGELFF.